This TCR beta chain originates from a study of OX40 agonist ivuxolimab in advanced cancers. Looking at the study overall: Dose-escalation patients had hepatocellular carcinoma, melanoma, renal cell or head and neck cancer. Age averaged around 54 years (range about 23 to 80), and 82.7% were male.

As for this clone: Its antigen is undetermined.

CDR3 length: 16 residues. Trimming pared 3 bases from V and 0 bases from J, leaving 14 bases between. CDR1 is SGHAT and CDR2 is FQNNGV in the germline V gene. Assay used: immunoSEQ multiplex PCR; TCRdb lists only in-frame clones, some missing. The sample includes about 100,000 clones, approximately 91% of them seen just once. Whole-study results and caveats: Low normalized T-cell clonal expansion was also seen in some nonresponders. Among expanded peripheral T cells, antigen specificity went undetermined.

The sequencing used CD4+ or CD8+ T cells sorted from blood, collected in a trial of the OX40 agonist ivuxolimab. This receptor was taken from an adult with an advanced solid tumor such as melanoma, head and neck, liver or kidney cancer. This chain links TRBV11-2 with TRBJ1-1; TRBD1 is a possible D gene (5 bases). The CDR3 here is CASSFTAGALNTEAFF. CDR3 bases: TGTGCCAGCAGCTTTACGGCCGGGGCTTTGAACACTGAAGCTTTCTTT.